This TCR beta chain was identified in a study of T cells after posttransplantation cyclophosphamide. Study observations and caveats: After PTCy, TRB diversity resembled that of CNI/methotrexate controls. Later post-transplant blood repertoires were often dominated by donor CD8+ memory clones. TRB overlap between skin or GI tissue T cells and blood was limited.

V dropped 5 bases and J dropped 4; count of bases not matched to a gene: 5. This CDR3 comprises 15 residues. Germline V gene data show CDR1 as MNHEY and CDR2 as SMNVEV (reference sequence). Cells defined as naive were viable CD3+CD4+ or CD3+CD8+ and CCR7+CD45RA+CD45RO-CD95-CD27+CD28+. The related graft donor's blood sample was taken on the day of bone marrow donation. Repertoires were generated with immunoSEQ multiplex PCR, while TCRdb's copy carries only in-frame clones and drops some. The data contain about 32,000 clones, 75% to 95% of them singletons. This clone was seen once. The antigen remains unidentified.

The chain is built from TRBV27 and TRBJ1-6, with 7 positions matching TRBD1. The sequence derives from a man in his thirties or forties in good health and a related stem cell transplant donor. Sample: naive CD4+ T cells sorted from blood. In DNA form, the CDR3 reads TGTGCCAGCAGTCCGGGACAGCCTTATAATTCACCCCTCCACTTT. Translation gives CASSPGQPYNSPLHF.